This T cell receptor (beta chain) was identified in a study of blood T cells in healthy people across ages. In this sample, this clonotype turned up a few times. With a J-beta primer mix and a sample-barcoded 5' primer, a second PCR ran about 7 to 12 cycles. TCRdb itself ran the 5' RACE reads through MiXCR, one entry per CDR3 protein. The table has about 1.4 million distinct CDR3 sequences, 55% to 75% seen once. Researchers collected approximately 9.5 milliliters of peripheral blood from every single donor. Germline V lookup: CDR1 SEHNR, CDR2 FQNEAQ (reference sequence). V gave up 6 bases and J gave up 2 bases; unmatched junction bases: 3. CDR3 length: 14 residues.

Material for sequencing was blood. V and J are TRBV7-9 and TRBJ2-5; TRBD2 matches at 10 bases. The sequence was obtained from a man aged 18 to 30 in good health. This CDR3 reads CASRTSGAQETQYF. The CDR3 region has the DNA TGTGCCAGCAGAACTAGCGGGGCTCAAGAGACCCAGTACTTC. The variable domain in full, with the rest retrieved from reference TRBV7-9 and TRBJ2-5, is DTGVSQNPRHKITKRGQNVTFRCDPISEHNRLYWYRQTLGQGPEFLTYFQNEAQLEKSRLLSDRFSAERPKGSFSTLEIQRTEQGDSAMYLCASRTSGAQETQYFGPGTRLLVL.